This T cell receptor (beta chain) comes out of a study of technical replicates of blood from four donors (dated by TCRdb to about 2017). Details on this clone: This clone's antigen is unknown. Nothing much larger sits one base from this clone, and base qualities are not available.

From the germline V gene (reference sequence), CDR1 is LNHDA and CDR2 is SQIVND. From its cysteine to its phenylalanine, the CDR3 spans 14 amino acids. Only CDR3 DNA remains: 42 bases, in frame from the first base. V and J are trimmed by 7 bases and 3 bases, and the gene matches miss 5 bases of the junction. Libraries were made using the immunoSEQ multiplex PCR assay. This is the immuneACCESS table as TCRdb keeps it, with only in-frame sequences that have V and J called. A part of the clones is gone; compared with another copy, unresolved V genes explain less than half, and the rest is unexplained. In all, the sample holds approximately 70,000 clones, and about 97% of those were seen once. Of the sample, 0.25% to 0.3% falls within the top ten clones.

This receptor was identified in a human donor in good health. The sequenced sample consisted of T cells isolated from PBMCs. The chain is assembled from TRBV19 and TRBJ1-5, with 8 bases in between that match TRBD1. Here is the DNA: TGTGCCAGTAACCAGGACAGGGCCAATCAGCCCCAGCATTTT. Translated, this is CASNQDRANQPQHF.